A single sample gave rise to the 4 T cell receptor beta chains below, sequenced in a study of circulating and synovial CD4+ cells in juvenile arthritis. TCRdb's table, derived via immunoSEQ multiplex PCR, lists solely in-frame clones and lacks some. The sample records over 2,000 clones, roughly 91% being singletons. Sample: HLA-DR+ CD4+ T cells from blood. The subset here: circulating pathogenic-like lymphocytes, sorted as HLA-DR+CD14-CD3+CD4+CD25low/- blood T cells. Receptors were obtained from a human donor with juvenile idiopathic arthritis.

This clone was observed a single time. This chain connects TRBV6-1 to TRBJ2-7, with a possible D match to TRBD2 (5 bases). Germline CDR1 reads MNHNS; CDR2 reads SASEGT. Trimming stripped 4 bases from V and 3 bases from J, with 22 bases between. This CDR3 contains 17 residues. The CDR3: CASSAGGIWERSYEQYF. CDR3 DNA sequence: TGTGCCAGCAGTGCGGGTGGTATTTGGGAGCGTAGCTACGAGCAGTACTTC.

V gene TRBV21-1 combines with J gene TRBJ2-1; TRBD2 is the table's D call, not checked against the DNA. TRBV21-1 is given as a pseudogene. The length of the CDR3 is 16 residues. The CDR3 nucleotides are TGTGCCAGCAGCAAAGGTTCTACTAGCCCCTACAATGAGCAGTTCTTC. Translating it yields CASSKGSTSPYNEQFF.

This clone was seen just once. The V and J genes are TRBV28 and TRBJ2-7; 11 bases are a match to TRBD2. This CDR3 has 16 residues. With 4 bases clipped from V and 3 bases from J, the junction kept 8 bases outside the gene matches. CDR1 MDHEN and CDR2 SYDVKM come from the germline V gene. CDR3 loop: CASSSPLAGVRYEQYF. CDR3 nucleotide sequence: TGTGCCAGCAGTTCCCCACTAGCGGGGGTTCGCTACGAGCAGTACTTC.

V usage is TRBV11-3 and J usage is TRBJ2-3, with TRBD1 identical over 11 bases. The CDR3 runs to 17 residues. Germline V gene lookup returns CDR1 SGHNT and CDR2 YENEEA. With 3 bases clipped from V and 1 base from J, the junction kept 6 bases outside the gene matches. CDR3 amino acids: CASSFTGTGGGTDTQYF. The CDR3, as DNA: TGTGCCAGCAGCTTCACCGGGACAGGGGGAGGCACAGATACGCAGTATTTT.